The TCR beta chain under discussion was sequenced for a study of blood T cell repertoires in COVID-19. The method was immunoSEQ multiplex PCR; TCRdb's version includes in-frame clones alone and lacks a portion of them. The sample yields approximately 230,000 clones, 65% to 85% seen once. J was trimmed by 8 bases and V by 4 bases; bases with no gene match: 5. This CDR3 is 12 amino acids long. Germline CDR1 SQVTM, CDR2 ANQGSEA. In its sample, this clone was seen once. The chain links TRBV29-1 to TRBJ1-1, with TRBD1 identical over 9 bases. The clonotype originates from a woman aged 40 to 50 with active or convalescent COVID-19. Sequenced material: peripheral blood. The CDR3 region is CSVGPGTGEAFF. The CDR3 region has the DNA TGCAGCGTTGGCCCCGGGACAGGGGAAGCTTTCTTT.